This TCR beta chain is drawn from a study of T cell changes during pregnancy in multiple sclerosis. This clone has only a few counts. Method: immunoSEQ multiplex PCR; TCRdb's copy keeps in-frame clones and lacks some. The sample shows 45,000 to 65,000 clones, around 93% of them seen only once. The specimen was peripheral blood, collected after pregnancy. The receptor's source is a female donor in good health, enrolled as a control in a pregnancy study.

The CDR3 spells CASSPKEGQGQPQHF. In nucleotides, the CDR3 is TGTGCCAGCAGCCCCAAGGAAGGACAGGGTCAGCCCCAGCATTTT. The chain joins TRBV7-3 to TRBJ1-5, with 8 bases that match TRBD1. The CDR3 is 15 residues long. V lost 5 bases to trimming and J lost 6 bases; unmatched junction nucleotides: 9. The germline gives CDR1 SGHTA, CDR2 FQGTGA. The whole variable domain, remainder taken from reference TRBV7-3 and TRBJ1-5, is GAGVSQTPSNKVTEKGKYVELRCDPISGHTALYWYRQSLGQGPEFLIYFQGTGAADDSGLPNDRFFAVRPEGSVSTLKIQRTERGDSAVYLCASSPKEGQGQPQHFGDGTRLSIL.